These 25 T cell receptor beta chains came from one sample sequenced in a study of T cells in Graves' hyperthyroidism and ophthalmopathy (dated by TCRdb to between 2019 and 2020). To prepare the library, multiplex PCR was applied. The sample was run on an Illumina HiSeq 2000. Amplification of TCR beta CDR3 regions was carried out from RNA transcripts. A first-round RT-PCR of the TCR CDR3 used the HTBI primer set with the Qiagen OneStep RT-PCR kit. Using fastp trimming at Q25 and MiXCR clonotype assembly, TCRdb reanalyzed the public sequencing data and kept in-frame beta chains. Entries that share a CDR3 protein sequence are merged under the most common genes and DNA. This sample is represented by about 210,000 distinct CDR3 sequences; under 20% of them were singletons. Under 65% of the sample belongs to the ten largest clones. Sequencing was performed on blood. The source is a man aged 50 to 60 with Graves' hyperthyroidism.

The V call is TRBV5-1, the J call TRBJ2-4, with 9 bases identical to TRBD1. The CDR3 runs to 14 residues. Germline assignment: CDR1 SGHRS and CDR2 YFSETQ. V lost 2 bases, J lost 8 bases, and 5 bases stayed unmatched. In DNA, the CDR3 is TGCGCCAGCAGCTTACAGGGGGCGGGGGACATTCAGTACTTC. It encodes CASSLQGAGDIQYF.

This chain joins TRBV5-1 and TRBJ2-1; 9 bases are a match to TRBD2. CDR3 length equals 15 residues. V shed 5 bases, J shed 6 bases, and the junction held 9 bases outside the gene matches. CDR1 is SGHRS, CDR2 YFSETQ, per germline. The CDR3 nucleotides read TGCGCCAGCAGGCCCAATAGCGGGAGTGTCAATGAGCAGTTCTTC. Residues: CASRPNSGSVNEQFF.

The rearrangement links TRBV11-1 to TRBJ2-5; D possibly corresponds to TRBD2 (7 bases). The V gene's germline CDR1 is SGHAT and CDR2 FQDESV (reference sequence). The CDR3 is made up of 15 amino acids. V shed 1 base and J shed 5 bases, with 14 bases lying between them. CDR3 amino acids: CASSLGQGTIETQYF. The CDR3, as DNA: TGTGCCAGCAGCTTAGGTCAGGGGACTATTGAGACCCAGTACTTC. Full variable domain (missing parts from reference TRBV11-1 and TRBJ2-5): EAEVAQSPRYKITEKSQAVAFWCDPISGHATLYWYRQILGQGPELLVQFQDESVVDDSQLPKDRFSAERLKGVDSTLKIQPAELGDSAMYLCASSLGQGTIETQYFGPGTRLLVL.

This clonotype was picked up many times. The V and J genes are TRBV20-1 and TRBJ2-7; D may be TRBD1 (5 bases). V dropped 5 bases and J dropped 3 bases, with 17 bases sitting between them. Germline lookup yields CDR1 DFQATT and CDR2 SNEGSKA (reference sequence). This CDR3 comprises 14 residues. This CDR3 is CSAGRPGQDYEQYF. In nucleotides, the CDR3 is TGCAGTGCTGGCAGGCCAGGGCAGGACTACGAGCAGTACTTC.

This clonotype was seen ten or more times. CDR3 sequence (DNA): TGTGCCAGCAGCTTAGTACAGGGCGGTGAGCAGTTCTTC. Translated: CASSLVQGGEQFF. V usage is TRBV7-6 and J usage is TRBJ2-1; D might be TRBD1 (6 bases). The CDR3 runs 13 residues. Trimming took off 1 base at V and 9 bases at J, with 10 bases between the two ends. Germline values: CDR1 SGHVS, CDR2 FNYEAQ.

The sample holds many counts of this clonotype. V usage is TRBV3-1 and J usage is TRBJ2-5; D not certain. V lost 0 bases and J 5 bases, leaving 16 bases between the germline ends. The CDR3 contains 16 residues. Germline V gives CDR1 LGHDT, CDR2 YNNKEL (reference sequence). For the CDR3, the DNA is TGTGCCAGCAGCCAAGATGTGGGCCTATTGGGGGAGACCCAGTACTTC. As protein: CASSQDVGLLGETQYF.

This clonotype was counted many times. The chain combines TRBV6-1 with TRBJ2-3; D is perhaps TRBD2 (6 bases). The CDR3 extends over 14 amino acids. CDR1 is MNHNS and CDR2 is SASEGT in the germline V gene. V shed 3 bases and J shed 1 base, with 8 bases lying between them. The CDR3: CASSDGGGTDTQYF. CDR3 in DNA: TGTGCCAGCAGTGATGGCGGGGGCACAGATACGCAGTATTTT.

This chain links TRBV9 with TRBJ2-5, with 8 bases aligning to TRBD1. The CDR3 spans 15 residues. Germline assignment: CDR1 SGDLS and CDR2 YYNGEE. The junction had 5 bases not matched to a gene; V was cut back by 0 bases and J by 4 bases. In DNA, the CDR3 is TGTGCCAGCAGCGTAGCGGGTACAGGGGGAGAGACCCAGTACTTC. It translates to CASSVAGTGGETQYF.

This clonotype has only a few counts. The chain is built from TRBV4-1 and TRBJ2-3; possibly TRBD1 for D (6 bases). V was pared by 1 base and J by 0 bases, with 14 bases between. The CDR3 loop spans 17 amino acids. Germline V gene data show CDR1 as MGHRA and CDR2 as YSYEKL. CDR3 DNA: TGCGCCAGCAGCCAAGCAAGGACAGCTGCTAGCACAGATACGCAGTATTTT. Translated, it gives CASSQARTAASTDTQYF.

This chain links TRBV15 with TRBJ2-2; D is unresolved. This CDR3 has 15 amino acids. From germline, CDR1 is LNHNV and CDR2 YYDKDF (reference sequence). V was trimmed by 4 bases and J by 3 bases, leaving 12 bases between them. CDR3 in DNA: TGTGCCACCAGCAAGGATAGGTTCTACACCGGGGAGCTGTTTTTT. Translating it yields CATSKDRFYTGELFF. Together with reference TRBV15 and TRBJ2-2, the CDR3 gives the full variable domain: DAMVIQNPRYQVTQFGKPVTLSCSQTLNHNVMYWYQQKSSQAPKLLFHYYDKDFNNEADTPDNFQSRRPNTSFCFLDIRSPGLGDTAMYLCATSKDRFYTGELFFGEGSRLTVL.

This clonotype was observed at least ten times. The chain has TRBV5-1 and TRBJ2-7, with 10 nucleotides matching TRBD1. The germline V gene encodes CDR1 SGHRS and CDR2 YFSETQ. V shed 4 bases, J shed 4 bases, and the junction held 11 bases outside the gene matches. CDR3 size: 16 residues. Here the CDR3 reads CASSNEKGTGAYEQYF. In DNA form, the CDR3 reads TGCGCCAGCAGCAATGAGAAAGGGACAGGGGCTTACGAGCAGTACTTC.

The chain employs TRBV20-1 and TRBJ2-7; D not resolved. Germline-derived CDR1 and CDR2 are DFQATT and SNEGSKA (reference sequence). The CDR3 totals 13 residues. V was cut by 3 bases and J by 3 bases, with 12 bases left in between. CDR3 bases: TGCAGTGCTAGGGGCAGACATCTCTACGAGCAGTACTTC. Translated: CSARGRHLYEQYF.

This clonotype was counted between two and nine times. The chain joins TRBV7-9 to TRBJ2-4; the D gene could be TRBD1 or TRBD2 (5 bases each). This CDR3 is built from 13 residues. V was cut by 1 base and J by 9 bases, with 10 bases left in between. Germline V gene lookup returns CDR1 SEHNR and CDR2 FQNEAQ (reference sequence). This CDR3 reads CASSLVGVGIQYF. DNA of the CDR3: TGTGCCAGCAGCTTAGTGGGGGTTGGCATTCAGTACTTC.

This clonotype was detected a few times. V usage is TRBV19 and J usage is TRBJ1-5; D is perhaps TRBD1 (6 bases). The CDR3 has 14 residues. V was cut by 6 bases and J by 4 bases, with 13 bases left in between. Germline V gene lookup returns CDR1 LNHDA and CDR2 SQIVND (reference sequence). Here the CDR3 reads CASSHQQGNQPQHF. The CDR3 region has the DNA TGTGCCAGTAGCCATCAACAGGGAAATCAGCCCCAGCATTTT.

This clonotype was observed many times. V gene TRBV6-1 combines with J gene TRBJ2-1, with 13 nucleotides matching TRBD2. Germline V gives CDR1 MNHNS, CDR2 SASEGT. V was clipped by 6 bases and J by 5 bases; unmatched bases: 4. The CDR3 covers 15 residues. The CDR3 reads CASSKLAGGDNEQFF. CDR3 DNA sequence: TGTGCCAGCAGCAAACTAGCGGGAGGGGACAATGAGCAGTTCTTC.

The rearrangement links TRBV7-2 to TRBJ2-1; D unresolved. The germline V gene encodes CDR1 SGHTA and CDR2 FQGNSA. The V end was cut by 2 bases, the J end by 8 bases, with 7 bases between. The CDR3 loop spans 12 amino acids. The CDR3 bases are TGTGCCAGCAGCTTAAGGTCGGATGAGCAGTTCTTC. Protein: CASSLRSDEQFF.

This clonotype was seen many times. The rearrangement links TRBV7-8 to TRBJ2-3; 7 nucleotides agree with TRBD1. CDR1 and CDR2 (germline): SGHVS, FQNEAQ. The junction had 4 bases not matched to a gene; V was cut back by 7 bases and J by 0 bases. CDR3 size: 14 residues. The CDR3 reads CASNSQGSTDTQYF. CDR3 in DNA: TGTGCCAGCAACTCACAGGGGAGCACAGATACGCAGTATTTT.

The sample holds many counts of this clonotype. The chain combines TRBV12-3 or TRBV12-4 with TRBJ2-7, with D possibly being TRBD1 (5 bases). CDR3 length: 14 amino acids. Trimming removed 6 bases at V and 1 base at J, with 13 bases between. The DNA for the CDR3 is TGTGCCAGCAGCCCCAGGGATTTTTCCTACGAGCAGTACTTC. Amino acid sequence: CASSPRDFSYEQYF.

This clonotype has at least ten counts. The V call is TRBV20-1, the J call TRBJ2-3, with 8 bases fitting TRBD2. This CDR3 region has 15 residues. The ends lost 3 bases at V and 4 bases at J; junction bases unmatched: 9. From germline, CDR1 is DFQATT and CDR2 SNEGSKA (reference sequence). The CDR3 DNA sequence: TGCAGTGCTAGCCCCGGGACTAGATCTTCAGATACGCAGTATTTT. It encodes CSASPGTRSSDTQYF.

Many counts were recorded for this clonotype. The chain is built from TRBV20-1 and TRBJ2-7, with D possibly TRBD1 on 5 matching bases. Trimming took off 1 base at V and 5 bases at J, with 9 bases between the two ends. The CDR3 spans 12 residues. CDR1 and CDR2 (germline): DFQATT, SNEGSKA (reference sequence). The CDR3: CSARAGFNEQYF. CDR3 in DNA: TGCAGTGCTAGAGCAGGGTTCAACGAGCAGTACTTC.

This clonotype was seen only a few times. V usage is TRBV12-3 or TRBV12-4 and J usage is TRBJ2-3; TRBD2 is a possible D gene (5 bases). Trimming took off 4 bases at V and 5 bases at J, with 16 bases between the two ends. The CDR3 loop spans 15 amino acids. This chain's CDR3 is CASSSAGVRRDTQYF. CDR3 DNA: TGTGCCAGCAGTTCTGCGGGTGTGAGGAGAGATACGCAGTATTTT.

The V gene is TRBV4-2, the J gene TRBJ1-6; TRBD1 aligns across 11 bases. Germline CDR1 is LGHNA and CDR2 is YNFKEQ. The ends lost 0 bases at V and 9 bases at J; junction bases unmatched: 4. This CDR3 has 16 amino acids. The CDR3 DNA follows: TGTGCCAGCAGCCAAGATGGAGGGACAGGGGGTTCACCCCTCCACTTT. Protein: CASSQDGGTGGSPLHF.

The sample holds many counts of this clonotype. The genes are TRBV7-2 and TRBJ2-5; 8 bases are shared with TRBD1. The CDR3 has 14 residues. The V and J ends lost 5 bases and 9 bases, in that order; junction bases with no gene match: 11. The germline V gene encodes CDR1 SGHTA and CDR2 FQGNSA. This chain's CDR3 is CASSRGTGRLSQYF. CDR3 nucleotides: TGTGCCAGCAGCCGAGGGACAGGAAGGTTGTCCCAGTACTTC.

J is TRBJ2-2 and V is TRBV9; TRBD1 matches 10 bases. Germline V gene data show CDR1 as SGDLS and CDR2 as YYNGEE. With 4 bases clipped from V and 5 bases from J, the junction kept 5 bases outside the gene matches. CDR3 size: 15 residues. CDR3 loop: CASSRGTGATGELFF. Written as DNA, the CDR3 is TGTGCCAGCAGCCGGGGGACAGGGGCGACCGGGGAGCTGTTTTTT.

The chain has TRBV4-1 and TRBJ2-3; TRBD2 agrees at 12 bases. The trim removed 2 bases at V and 5 bases at J, leaving 2 bases unmatched. This CDR3 has 15 residues. CDR1 is MGHRA, CDR2 YSYEKL, per germline. CDR3 in DNA: TGCGCCAGCAGCCAAAGACTAGCGGGAGAAGATACGCAGTATTTT. Encoded protein: CASSQRLAGEDTQYF.